This entry concerns a single T cell receptor beta chain. The record originates from a study of blood T cell repertoires in COVID-19. Germline lookup yields CDR1 SGHDT and CDR2 YYEEEE. With 3 bases clipped from V and 3 bases from J, the junction kept 7 bases outside the gene matches. There are 16 residues in the CDR3. Authors' data handling: It was from reference gene primer amplification that nucleated cell counts were estimated. Here immunoSEQ multiplex PCR was the method, and the copy in TCRdb shows in-frame clones only, minus some. V, J and clone size are taken as reported in that table, and D and trimming were inferred from the DNA itself. In the table there are 52,000 or so clones, approximately 88% of which are singletons.

This clonotype was obtained from a middle-aged man with COVID-19, enrolled during active disease. The chain uses TRBV5-6 and TRBJ2-1; 9 nucleotides agree with TRBD2. Sequences were obtained from peripheral blood. The CDR3 nucleotides are TGTGCCAGCAGCTCCGTAGCGGGAGTTGTCTACAATGAGCAGTTCTTC. This codes for CASSSVAGVVYNEQFF.